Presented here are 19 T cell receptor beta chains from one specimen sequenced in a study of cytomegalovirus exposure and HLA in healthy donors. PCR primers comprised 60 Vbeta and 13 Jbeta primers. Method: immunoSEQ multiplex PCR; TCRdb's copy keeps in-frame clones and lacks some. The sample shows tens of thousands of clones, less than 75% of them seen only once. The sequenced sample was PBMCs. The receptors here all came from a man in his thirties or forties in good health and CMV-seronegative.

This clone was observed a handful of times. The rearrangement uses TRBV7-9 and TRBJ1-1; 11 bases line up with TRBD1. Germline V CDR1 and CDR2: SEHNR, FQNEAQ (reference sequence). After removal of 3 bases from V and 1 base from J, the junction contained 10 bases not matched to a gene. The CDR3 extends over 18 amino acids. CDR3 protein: CASSLAGTGGDGNTEAFF. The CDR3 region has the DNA TGTGCCAGCAGCTTGGCGGGGACAGGGGGTGATGGGAACACTGAAGCTTTCTTT.

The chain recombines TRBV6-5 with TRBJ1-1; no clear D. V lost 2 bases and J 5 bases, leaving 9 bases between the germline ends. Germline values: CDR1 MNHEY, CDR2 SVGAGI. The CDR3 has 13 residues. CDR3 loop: CASSYTGSTEAFF. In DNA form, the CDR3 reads TGTGCCAGCAGTTACACCGGGAGTACTGAAGCTTTCTTT.

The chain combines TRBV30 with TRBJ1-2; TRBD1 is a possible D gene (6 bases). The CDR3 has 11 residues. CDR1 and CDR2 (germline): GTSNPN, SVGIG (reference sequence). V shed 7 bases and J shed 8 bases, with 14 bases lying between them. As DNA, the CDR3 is TGTGCCTTCCTAAAGGGGGAGGGCTACACCTTC. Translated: CAFLKGEGYTF.

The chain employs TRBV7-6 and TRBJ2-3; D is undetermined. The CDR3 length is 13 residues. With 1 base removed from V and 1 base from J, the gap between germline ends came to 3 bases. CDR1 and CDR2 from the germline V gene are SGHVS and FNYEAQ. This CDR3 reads CASSLGGTDTQYF. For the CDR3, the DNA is TGTGCCAGCAGCTTAGGAGGCACAGATACGCAGTATTTT.

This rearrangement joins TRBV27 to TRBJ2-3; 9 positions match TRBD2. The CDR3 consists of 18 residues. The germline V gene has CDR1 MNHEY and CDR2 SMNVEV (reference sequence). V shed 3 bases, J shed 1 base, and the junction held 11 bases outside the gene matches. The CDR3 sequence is CASSFLAGRESGTDTQYF. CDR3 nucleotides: TGTGCCAGCAGTTTTCTAGCGGGGAGGGAGAGTGGCACAGATACGCAGTATTTT.

CDR3 DNA sequence: TGTGCCAGCAGTGAAGTGGCAGACACCTACTATGGCTACACCTTC. Its translation is CASSEVADTYYGYTF. The V call is TRBV2, the J call TRBJ1-2; D is unclear. This CDR3 has 15 amino acids. V gave up 1 base and J gave up 3 bases, with 12 bases separating them. Germline CDR1 is SNHLY and CDR2 is FYNNEI.

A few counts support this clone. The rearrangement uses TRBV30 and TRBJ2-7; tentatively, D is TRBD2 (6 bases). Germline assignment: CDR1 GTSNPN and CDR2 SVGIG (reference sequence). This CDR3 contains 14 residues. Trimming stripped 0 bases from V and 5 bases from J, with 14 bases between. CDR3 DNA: TGTGCCTGGAGTGTGGGTAGGGGAGGCCACGAGCAGTACTTC. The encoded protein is CAWSVGRGGHEQYF.

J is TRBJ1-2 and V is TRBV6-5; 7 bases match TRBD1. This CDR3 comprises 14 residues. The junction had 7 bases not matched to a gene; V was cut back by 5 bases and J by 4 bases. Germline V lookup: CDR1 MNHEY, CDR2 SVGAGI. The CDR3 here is CASSGQDIAYGYTF. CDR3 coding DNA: TGTGCCAGCAGTGGACAGGATATAGCCTATGGCTACACCTTC.

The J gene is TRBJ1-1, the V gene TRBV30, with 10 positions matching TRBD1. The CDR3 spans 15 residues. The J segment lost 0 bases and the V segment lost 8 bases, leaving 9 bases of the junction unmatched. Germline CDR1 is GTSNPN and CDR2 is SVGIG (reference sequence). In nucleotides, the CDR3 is TGTGCCAGAGGCGGGGACAGGGGATTGAACACTGAAGCTTTCTTT. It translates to CARGGDRGLNTEAFF.

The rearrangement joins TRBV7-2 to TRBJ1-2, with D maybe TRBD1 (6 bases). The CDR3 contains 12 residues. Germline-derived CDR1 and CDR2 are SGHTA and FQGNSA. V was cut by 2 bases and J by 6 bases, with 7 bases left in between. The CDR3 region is CASSLTGNGYTF. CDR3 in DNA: TGTGCCAGCAGCTTAACAGGGAATGGCTACACCTTC.

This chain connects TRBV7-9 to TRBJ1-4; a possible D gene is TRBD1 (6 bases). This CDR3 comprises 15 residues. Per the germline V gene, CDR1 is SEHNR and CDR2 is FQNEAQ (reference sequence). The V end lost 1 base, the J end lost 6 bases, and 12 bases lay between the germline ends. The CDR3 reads CASSLVPSGDEKLFF. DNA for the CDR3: TGTGCCAGCAGCTTAGTCCCCTCAGGGGATGAAAAACTGTTTTTT.

The CDR3 reads CASSSRQGKSTGELFF. In nucleotides, the CDR3 is TGTGCCAGCAGTTCCCGACAGGGAAAAAGCACCGGGGAGCTGTTTTTT. The rearrangement links TRBV28 to TRBJ2-2, with TRBD1 matching over 7 bases. In germline, CDR1 is MDHEN, CDR2 SYDVKM. Trimming removed 4 bases from V and 4 bases from J; junction bases left unmatched: 9. The CDR3 covers 16 residues.

DNA of the CDR3: TGTGCCAGCAGCCAGATGACAGGTAATCAGCCCCAGCATTTT. Amino acids: CASSQMTGNQPQHF. J is TRBJ1-5 and V is TRBV7-6; TRBD1 might be the D (6 bases). The CDR3 is made up of 14 amino acids. From germline, CDR1 is SGHVS and CDR2 FNYEAQ. V was pared by 5 bases and J by 4 bases, with 12 bases between.

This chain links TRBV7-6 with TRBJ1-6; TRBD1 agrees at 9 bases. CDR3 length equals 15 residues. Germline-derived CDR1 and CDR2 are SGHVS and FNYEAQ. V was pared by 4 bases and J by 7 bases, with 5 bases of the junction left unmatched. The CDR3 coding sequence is TGTGCCAGCAGCTCGGGGACAGGGAGAAATTCACCCCTCCACTTT. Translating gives CASSSGTGRNSPLHF.

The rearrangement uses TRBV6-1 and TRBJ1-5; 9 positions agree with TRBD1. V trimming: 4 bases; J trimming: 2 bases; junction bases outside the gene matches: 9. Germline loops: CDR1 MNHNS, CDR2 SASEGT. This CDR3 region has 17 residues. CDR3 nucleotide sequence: TGTGCCAGCAGTGGCTTACAGGGGGCGTTTGGCAATCAGCCCCAGCATTTT. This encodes CASSGLQGAFGNQPQHF.

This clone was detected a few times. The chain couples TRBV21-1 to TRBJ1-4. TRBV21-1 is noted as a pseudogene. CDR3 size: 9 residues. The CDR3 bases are TGTGCCAGCACCGAATCTCGAGCTTTT. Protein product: CASTESRAF.

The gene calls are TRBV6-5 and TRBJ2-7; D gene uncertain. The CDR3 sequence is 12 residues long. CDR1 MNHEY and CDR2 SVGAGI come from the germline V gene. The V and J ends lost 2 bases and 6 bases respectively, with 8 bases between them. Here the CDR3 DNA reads TGTGCCAGCAGTTACGGCCCCTCCGAGCAGTACTTC. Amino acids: CASSYGPSEQYF.

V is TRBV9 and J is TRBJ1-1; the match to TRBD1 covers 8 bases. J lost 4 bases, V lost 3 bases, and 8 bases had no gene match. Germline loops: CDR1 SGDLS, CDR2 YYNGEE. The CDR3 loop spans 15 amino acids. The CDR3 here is CASSDRDRFGTEAFF. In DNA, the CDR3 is TGTGCCAGCAGCGACCGGGACAGGTTCGGCACTGAAGCTTTCTTT.

CDR3: CASRGPSNYGYTF. The CDR3 nucleotides read TGCGCCAGCAGGGGGCCTTCCAACTATGGCTACACCTTC. The chain links TRBV4-3 to TRBJ1-2; weak D call: TRBD1 (5 bases). CDR1 and CDR2 (germline): LGHNA, YSLEER. This CDR3 has 13 amino acids. The V and J ends lost 6 bases and 2 bases respectively, with 10 bases between them.